A selection of T cell receptor beta chains follows, all from one sample in a study of response to subunit inactivated influenza vaccine. TCRdb re-analysed the RT-PCR reads in MiXCR, keeping a single row per CDR3 protein. The sample has fewer than 800,000 distinct CDR3 sequences; approximately 15% are singletons. Sample: PBMCs from blood, taken 11 to 12 days after vaccination. These TCRs come from a man aged 45-60 years who received an inactivated influenza vaccine. Both conserved end residues are trimmed from each CDR3. Size is omitted from some rows. Given values are once, few, many or a class for expanded clones.

abundance | j_gene | v_gene | len | CDR3aa
few | TRBJ1-6 | TRBV5-1 | 12 | ASSPSTGATPLH
. | TRBJ2-6 | TRBV28 | 12 | ASKDRAGANVLT
. | TRBJ2-1 | TRBV20-1 | 12 | SARDGRAYNEQF
. | TRBJ1-2 | TRBV30 | 8 | ACEFYGYT
few | TRBJ2-3 | TRBV4-2 | 12 | ASSRGPVPDTQY
few | TRBJ1-4 | TRBV11-2 | 12 | ASSPGTGGGKLF
. | TRBJ2-7 | TRBV28 | 13 | ASSALPTGSHEQY
. | TRBJ1-2 | TRBV6-1 | 13 | ASSEALQGNYGYT
many | TRBJ2-7 | TRBV12-3/TRBV12-4 | 10 | ASSFSTYEQY
few | TRBJ1-4 | TRBV6-1 | 14 | ASSRKQGSTNEKLF
few | TRBJ2-7 | TRBV6-1 | 12 | ASKEWQGKGEQY
. | TRBJ2-7 | TRBV12-3/TRBV12-4 | 12 | ASSFATSPSEQY
few | TRBJ2-7 | TRBV12-3/TRBV12-4 | 12 | ASRTTSGGYEQY
many | TRBJ2-5 | TRBV9 | 13 | ASSPSGGASETQY
few | TRBJ2-1 | TRBV12-3/TRBV12-4 | 13 | ASRLGWGGSNEQF
. | TRBJ2-2 | TRBV4-3 | 16 | ASSQDRPLRQAGGELF
. | TRBJ2-5 | TRBV7-8 | 14 | ASSSSGTSGVGTQY
few | TRBJ1-4 | TRBV12-3/TRBV12-4 | 14 | ASSLGVSGNNEKLF
few | TRBJ2-5 | TRBV5-6 | 14 | ASSSLLAGIEETQY
. | TRBJ2-1 | TRBV27 | 14 | ASSLSGTGFSNEQF